The 20 T cell receptor beta chains below come from one sample, sequenced in a study of blood T cells in healthy people across ages. A sample-barcoded 5' primer and a J-beta primer mix were used in a second PCR of about 7 to 12 cycles. TCRdb re-called the 5' RACE reads through MiXCR, storing one row per CDR3 protein. The sample contains hundreds of thousands of distinct CDR3 sequences, roughly 50% of which appear only once. Sequencing was done on a sample of blood. These receptors were taken from a woman aged 55-69 years in good health.

This clonotype was counted once. The chain joins TRBV5-1 to TRBJ1-4; D not resolved. The V end was cut by 4 bases, the J end by 4 bases, with 11 bases between. CDR1 and CDR2 (germline): SGHRS, YFSETQ. The CDR3 length is 14 residues. CDR3 sequence: CASSIIGLNEKLFF. CDR3 coding DNA: TGCGCCAGCAGCATCATAGGCCTTAATGAAAAACTGTTTTTT.

This clonotype was detected only a few times. The genes are TRBV29-1 and TRBJ2-1; the D gene is possibly TRBD1 (5 bases). Germline-derived CDR1 and CDR2 are SQVTM and ANQGSEA. The CDR3 is 12 residues long. V dropped 3 bases and J dropped 6 bases, with 9 bases sitting between them. The CDR3: CSVEDILNEQFF. The CDR3 DNA is TGCAGCGTTGAGGACATTCTCAATGAGCAGTTCTTC.

CDR3 sequence (DNA): TGTGCCAGCAGTGAAGGCTACAATGAGCAGTACTTC. This translates into CASSEGYNEQYF. The chain links TRBV2 to TRBJ2-5; the D is unclear. Germline V gene sequence: CDR1 SNHLY, CDR2 FYNNEI. Trimming took off 1 base at V and 11 bases at J, with 11 bases between the two ends. The CDR3 has 12 amino acids.

The J gene is TRBJ2-1, the V gene TRBV20-1; 11 nucleotides match TRBD2. The CDR3 runs to 19 residues. Looked up from germline, CDR1 is DFQATT and CDR2 is SNEGSKA (reference sequence). The ends lost 0 bases at V and 9 bases at J; junction bases unmatched: 19. Here the CDR3 DNA reads TGCAGTGCTAGAGATTTAAGCACTGTAGCGGGAGGGCCGAGGATTGAGCAGTTCTTC. It yields the protein CSARDLSTVAGGPRIEQFF.

This chain links TRBV4-3 with TRBJ2-3, with D possibly being TRBD2 (6 bases). This CDR3 is built from 14 residues. Germline lookup yields CDR1 LGHNA and CDR2 YSLEER. Trimming pared 1 base from V and 3 bases from J, leaving 8 bases between. For the CDR3, the DNA is TGCGCCAGCAGCCAAGGACTAGGGACAGATACGCAGTATTTT. This codes for CASSQGLGTDTQYF.

The genes are TRBV20-1 and TRBJ1-2; possibly TRBD1 for D (6 bases). This CDR3 has 14 residues. V was shortened by 6 bases and J by 7 bases, with 21 bases between the two germline ends. Germline loops: CDR1 DFQATT, CDR2 SNEGSKA (reference sequence). This CDR3 reads CSANGRGRFFGYTF. CDR3 DNA sequence: TGCAGTGCCAACGGACGGGGGCGTTTCTTTGGCTACACCTTC.

The chain couples TRBV4-3 to TRBJ2-7; 7 bases are a match to TRBD2. CDR1 and CDR2 (germline): LGHNA, YSLEER. This CDR3 contains 15 residues. V was clipped by 1 base and J by 3 bases; unmatched bases: 6. CDR3: CASSQGQRGFYEQYF. In DNA, the CDR3 is TGCGCCAGCAGCCAAGGTCAGCGGGGATTCTACGAGCAGTACTTC.

The chain has TRBV2 and TRBJ1-2; unclear D gene. Germline assignment: CDR1 SNHLY and CDR2 FYNNEI. V lost 3 bases, J lost 4 bases, and 15 bases lay in between. CDR3 length: 15 residues. DNA of the CDR3: TGTGCCAGCAGTGACGTTATAGGCAGATCCTATGGCTACACCTTC. This gives the protein CASSDVIGRSYGYTF.

The chain carries TRBV6-2 or TRBV6-3 and TRBJ1-1; D remains unclear. The CDR3 is 15 residues long. Germline-derived CDR1 and CDR2 are MNHEY and SVGEGT. Trimming took 5 bases from V and 6 from J, leaving 19 bases between them. CDR3 nucleotides: TGTGCCAGCAGTCCCTTTACCGTTCATCGGTCTGAAGCTTTCTTT. It codes for CASSPFTVHRSEAFF.

The chain recombines TRBV29-1 with TRBJ2-1; 8 nucleotides line up with TRBD2. Looked up from germline, CDR1 is SQVTM and CDR2 is ANQGSEA. J gave up 4 bases and V 8 bases, and 7 bases lay outside the gene matches. This CDR3 region has 13 residues. As DNA, the CDR3 is TGCAGCTCTGGACTAGCTGGTTACAATGAGCAGTTCTTC. This translates into CSSGLAGYNEQFF.

Only a few counts were recorded for this clonotype. This chain uses TRBV20-1 with TRBJ2-1; D is possibly TRBD2 (5 bases). This CDR3 contains 14 residues. Germline V lookup: CDR1 DFQATT, CDR2 SNEGSKA (reference sequence). V was pared by 5 bases and J by 4 bases, with 15 bases between. This chain's CDR3 is CSAPGLILYNEQFF. CDR3 DNA: TGCAGTGCTCCTGGACTCATACTATACAATGAGCAGTTCTTC.

This clonotype was observed a handful of times. The rearrangement links TRBV18 to TRBJ2-6; unclear D gene. The CDR3 extends over 15 amino acids. Trimming removed 2 bases from V and 2 bases from J, with 7 bases in between. In germline, CDR1 is KGHSH, CDR2 LQKENI. The CDR3 DNA reads TGTGCCAGCTCACCAGGGGTCCCTGGGGCCAACGTCCTGACTTTC. Translating it yields CASSPGVPGANVLTF.

The rearrangement links TRBV5-6 to TRBJ2-5; D is possibly TRBD1 or TRBD2 (5 bases each). The germline V gene encodes CDR1 SGHDT and CDR2 YYEEEE. V was pared by 2 bases and J by 1 base, with 12 bases between. The CDR3 spans 15 residues. The CDR3 sequence: CASSFGTHFQETQYF. The CDR3 DNA follows: TGTGCCAGCAGCTTCGGGACCCACTTCCAAGAGACCCAGTACTTC. Full variable domain (missing parts from reference TRBV5-6 and TRBJ2-5): DAGVTQSPTHLIKTRGQQVTLRCSPKSGHDTVSWYQQALGQGPQFIFQYYEEEERQRGNFPDRFSGHQFPNYSSELNVNALLLGDSALYLCASSFGTHFQETQYFGPGTRLLVL.

The chain joins TRBV12-3 or TRBV12-4 to TRBJ2-1, with D perhaps assigned TRBD1 or TRBD2 (5 bases each). Deletions cut 4 bases from V and 5 bases from J, with 18 bases between. CDR3 length: 16 amino acids. The CDR3 protein is CASSSQISGTDNEQFF. The CDR3 DNA sequence: TGTGCCAGCAGTTCTCAAATATCCGGGACGGACAATGAGCAGTTCTTC.

This clonotype was picked up one time. V and J are TRBV9 and TRBJ1-6, with 7 bases matching TRBD1. CDR3 length equals 16 residues. Trimming at V came to 3 bases and at J to 7 bases, leaving 10 bases not matched to a gene. The V gene's germline CDR1 is SGDLS and CDR2 YYNGEE. The CDR3 here is CASSGDRQGYNSPLHF. In DNA form, the CDR3 reads TGTGCCAGCAGCGGCGACCGACAGGGATACAATTCACCCCTCCACTTT. The full variable domain, with the rest looked up from reference TRBV9 and TRBJ1-6, is DSGVTQTPKHLITATGQRVTLRCSPRSGDLSVYWYQQSLDQGLQFLIQYYNGEERAKGNILERFSAQQFPDLHSELNLSSLELGDSALYFCASSGDRQGYNSPLHFGNGTRLTVT.

This sequence joins TRBV7-2 and TRBJ2-1; either TRBD1 or TRBD2 may supply D (6 bases each). CDR3 length: 16 amino acids. V was cut by 5 bases and J by 0 bases, with 14 bases left in between. Germline lookup yields CDR1 SGHTA and CDR2 FQGNSA. In nucleotides, the CDR3 is TGTGCCAGCAGCCTCCTGGGGGGCGCCTCCTACAATGAGCAGTTCTTC. Encoded protein: CASSLLGGASYNEQFF.

The genes are TRBV12-3 or TRBV12-4 and TRBJ2-4; 14 nucleotides align to TRBD2. The CDR3 runs 19 residues. V shed 1 base, J shed 1 base, and the junction held 6 bases outside the gene matches. The CDR3 DNA reads as TGTGCCAGCAGTTTAGAGGGACTAGCGGGAGTTGGGGCCAAAAACATTCAGTACTTC. This gives the protein CASSLEGLAGVGAKNIQYF.

The gene calls are TRBV28 and TRBJ1-5; D uncertain. From germline, CDR1 is MDHEN and CDR2 SYDVKM. V shed 0 bases and J shed 5 bases, with 8 bases lying between them. CDR3 length: 14 residues. The CDR3 protein is CASSLWGKDQPQHF. The CDR3 DNA follows: TGTGCCAGCAGTTTATGGGGAAAGGATCAGCCCCAGCATTTT. Full variable domain (rest looked up from reference TRBV28 and TRBJ1-5): DVKVTQSSRYLVKRTGEKVFLECVQDMDHENMFWYRQDPGLGLRLIYFSYDVKMKEKGDIPEGYSVSREKKERFSLILESASTNQTSMYLCASSLWGKDQPQHFGDGTRLSIL.

This clonotype was seen more than once but under ten times. V gene TRBV10-3 combines with J gene TRBJ2-3; TRBD1 agrees at 7 bases. The junction had 3 bases not matched to a gene; V was cut back by 6 bases and J by 0 bases. The CDR3 runs to 14 residues. Germline values: CDR1 ENHRY, CDR2 SYGVKD. CDR3 nucleotide sequence: TGTGCCATCAGGGGACAGCCTAGCACAGATACGCAGTATTTT. It encodes CAIRGQPSTDTQYF.

This clonotype was seen just once. In DNA form, the CDR3 reads TGTGCCAGCAGTTTTCAGTATACTTCGGAGTATTTT. This sequence encodes CASSFQYTSEYF. The chain is built from TRBV12-3 or TRBV12-4 and TRBJ2-3, with unresolved D. Trimming removed 3 bases at V and 13 bases at J, with 14 bases between. The CDR3 runs 12 residues.